The 17 T cell receptor beta chains below were found in one sample sequenced in a study of blood T cell repertoires in COVID-19. Some clones are missing from TCRdb's copy, which holds only in-frame ones; the method was immunoSEQ multiplex PCR. Of roughly 120,000 clones in the sample, about 92% were seen once. Sequenced sample: peripheral blood. The receptors come from a man between 60 and 75 years old with COVID-19, enrolled during active disease.

The rearrangement joins TRBV6-5 to TRBJ2-1; TRBD2 agrees at 7 bases. Germline-derived CDR1 and CDR2 are MNHEY and SVGAGI. J gave up 7 bases and V 8 bases, and 11 bases lay outside the gene matches. CDR3 size: 14 residues. The CDR3 DNA follows: TGTGCCAGCGGAGGAGGAGGCGGGAGTAATGAGCAGTTCTTC. Amino acids: CASGGGGGSNEQFF.

The rearrangement links TRBV11-2 to TRBJ1-2; 8 bases are shared with TRBD1. V trimming: 5 bases; J trimming: 3 bases; junction bases outside the gene matches: 2. Germline V gene lookup returns CDR1 SGHAT and CDR2 FQNNGV. The CDR3 has 13 residues. As DNA, the CDR3 is TGTGCCAGCAGCCCAGGGGGCGACTATGGCTACACCTTC. Its translation is CASSPGGDYGYTF.

The chain links TRBV11-3 to TRBJ2-3, with 9 nucleotides matching TRBD2. The CDR3 is 15 amino acids. The J segment lost 3 bases and the V segment lost 1 base, leaving 2 bases of the junction unmatched. Germline V lookup: CDR1 SGHNT, CDR2 YENEEA. As DNA, the CDR3 is TGTGCCAGCAGCTTAGGGACTAGCGTAACAGATACGCAGTATTTT. The encoded protein is CASSLGTSVTDTQYF.

This chain joins TRBV2 and TRBJ2-1; maybe TRBD2 (5 bases). This CDR3 is 12 amino acids long. Germline CDR1 is SNHLY and CDR2 is FYNNEI. V was clipped by 2 bases and J by 10 bases, with 9 bases between them. CDR3 coding DNA: TGTGCCAGCAGTGAATTTAAGCGGGAGCAGTTCTTC. Protein product: CASSEFKREQFF.

This sequence joins TRBV6-5 and TRBJ1-5; D possibly corresponds to TRBD1 (5 bases). Germline V gives CDR1 MNHEY, CDR2 SVGAGI. The CDR3 spans 15 residues. The V and J ends lost 8 bases and 2 bases respectively, with 16 bases between them. The CDR3 here is CASAMGGTGNQPQHF. DNA of the CDR3: TGTGCCAGCGCCATGGGGGGAACTGGCAATCAGCCCCAGCATTTT.

The chain employs TRBV18 and TRBJ2-6; 10 positions agree with TRBD2. V was clipped by 2 bases and J by 0 bases; unmatched bases: 1. Germline V lookup: CDR1 KGHSH, CDR2 LQKENI. The CDR3 is 17 amino acids. CDR3 amino acids: CASSPSSGSSGANVLTF. The DNA for the CDR3 is TGTGCCAGCTCACCATCTAGCGGGAGCTCTGGGGCCAACGTCCTGACTTTC.

The gene calls are TRBV10-3 and TRBJ1-1; D remains unclear. V lost 4 bases and J 1 base, leaving 7 bases between the germline ends. The CDR3 contains 13 residues. The germline V gene encodes CDR1 ENHRY and CDR2 SYGVKD. The CDR3 coding sequence is TGTGCCATCAGTGGAGGCGAGAACACTGAAGCTTTCTTT. As protein: CAISGGENTEAFF.

Only one count was recorded for this clone. The chain combines TRBV2 with TRBJ1-5, with TRBD1 matching 7 bases. The CDR3 is 15 amino acids. Germline values: CDR1 SNHLY, CDR2 FYNNEI. The J segment lost 9 bases and the V segment lost 5 bases, leaving 13 bases of the junction unmatched. Here the CDR3 reads CASSYPGQVGWPQHF. In nucleotides, the CDR3 is TGTGCCAGCAGTTATCCCGGACAGGTAGGCTGGCCCCAGCATTTT.

The rearrangement links TRBV14 to TRBJ2-1, with a weak D call TRBD2 (7 bases). The CDR3 length is 16 residues. V was pared by 4 bases and J by 4 bases, with 17 bases between. CDR1 is SGHDN and CDR2 is FVKESK in the germline V gene. The CDR3: CASSPEGRGIYNEQFF. The CDR3 DNA sequence: TGTGCCAGCAGCCCAGAGGGGAGGGGGATTTACAATGAGCAGTTCTTC.

V and J are TRBV24-1 and TRBJ2-1; the D gene is possibly TRBD2 (6 bases). The CDR3 length is 15 residues. V was shortened by 2 bases and J by 8 bases, with 15 bases between the two germline ends. The V gene's germline CDR1 is KGHDR and CDR2 SFDVKD. The CDR3: CATSDWGGARDEQFF. In nucleotides, the CDR3 is TGTGCCACCAGTGATTGGGGCGGGGCCAGGGATGAGCAGTTCTTC.

The chain combines TRBV10-1 with TRBJ2-7; weak D call: TRBD1 (6 bases). V was pared by 5 bases and J by 7 bases, with 15 bases between. Germline V CDR1 and CDR2: WNHNN, SYGVQD (reference sequence). The CDR3 is 13 amino acids. CDR3 residues: CASSHTGKREQYF. In DNA form, the CDR3 reads TGCGCCAGCAGTCACACAGGGAAAAGGGAGCAGTACTTC.

This sequence joins TRBV28 and TRBJ2-1; 7 bases are shared with TRBD2. This CDR3 contains 14 residues. Germline V gives CDR1 MDHEN, CDR2 SYDVKM. With 8 bases clipped from V and 10 bases from J, the junction kept 14 bases outside the gene matches. CDR3 protein: CASGSFSGSNEQFF. The DNA for the CDR3 is TGTGCCAGCGGATCATTTAGCGGGTCAAACGAGCAGTTCTTC.

This chain joins TRBV6-2 or TRBV6-3 and TRBJ1-2; TRBD1 aligns across 7 bases. With 6 bases clipped from V and 7 bases from J, the junction kept 14 bases outside the gene matches. The CDR3 has 15 amino acids. Germline loops: CDR1 MNHEY, CDR2 SVGEGT. The CDR3 is CASSPVVRGAGGYTF. The CDR3 bases are TGTGCCAGCAGCCCCGTGGTCAGGGGGGCAGGTGGCTACACCTTC.

The genes are TRBV29-1 and TRBJ1-1, with D perhaps TRBD1 (5 bases). The CDR3 has 12 residues. V gave up 7 bases and J gave up 0 bases, with 9 bases separating them. Per the germline V gene, CDR1 is SQVTM and CDR2 is ANQGSEA. The CDR3, as DNA: TGCAGCGGGGCAGGGATGAACACTGAAGCTTTCTTT. Translated: CSGAGMNTEAFF.

The chain recombines TRBV10-2 with TRBJ2-1; 7 nucleotides agree with TRBD1. Trimming at V came to 6 bases and at J to 3 bases, leaving 2 bases not matched to a gene. The CDR3 length is 13 residues. Germline V gene lookup returns CDR1 WSHSY and CDR2 SAAADI. The CDR3 protein is CASSRDSYNEQFF. CDR3 in DNA: TGCGCCAGCAGCCGGGACAGCTACAATGAGCAGTTCTTC.

The rearrangement joins TRBV28 to TRBJ1-2; 9 nucleotides line up with TRBD1. Germline CDR1 is MDHEN and CDR2 is SYDVKM. There are 14 residues in the CDR3. Germline trimming cut 4 bases from V and 8 bases from J; bases unmatched to any gene: 8. The CDR3 loop reads CASSSRQGVQGYTF. The DNA of the CDR3 is TGTGCCAGCAGTTCAAGACAGGGGGTGCAGGGCTACACCTTC.

The chain employs TRBV14 and TRBJ2-5; 11 positions match TRBD2. Germline-derived CDR1 and CDR2 are SGHDN and FVKESK. V was pared by 5 bases and J by 5 bases, with 19 bases of the junction left unmatched. The CDR3 has 19 amino acids. CDR3 DNA: TGTGCCAGCAGCTTCTACACCGGGACTAGCGGAAGGGGATCGGAGACCCAGTACTTC. This translates into CASSFYTGTSGRGSETQYF.